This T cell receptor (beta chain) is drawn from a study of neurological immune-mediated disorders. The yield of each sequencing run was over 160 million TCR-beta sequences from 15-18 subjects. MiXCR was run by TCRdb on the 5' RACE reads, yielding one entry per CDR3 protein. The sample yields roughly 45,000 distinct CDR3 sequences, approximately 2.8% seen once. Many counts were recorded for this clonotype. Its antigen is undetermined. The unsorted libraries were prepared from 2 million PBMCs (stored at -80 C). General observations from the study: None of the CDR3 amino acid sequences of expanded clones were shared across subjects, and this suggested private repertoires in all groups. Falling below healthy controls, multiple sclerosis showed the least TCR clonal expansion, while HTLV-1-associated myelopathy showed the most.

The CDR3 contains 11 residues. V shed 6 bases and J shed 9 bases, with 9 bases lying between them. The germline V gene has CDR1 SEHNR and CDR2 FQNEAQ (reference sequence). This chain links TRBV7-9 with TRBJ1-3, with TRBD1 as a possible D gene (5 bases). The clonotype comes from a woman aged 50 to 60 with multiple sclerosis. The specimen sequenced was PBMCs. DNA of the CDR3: TGTGCCAGCAGTCGTGGGGGCACCATATATTTT. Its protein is CASSRGGTIYF.